The 11 T cell receptor beta chains listed next were all sequenced from one sample in a study of CD8 T cells in ankylosing spondylitis. TCRdb recomputed calls from the 5' RACE reads with MiXCR, one row per CDR3 protein. The table lists 200,000 to 300,000 distinct CDR3 sequences, around 10% of them singletons. The sequenced material came from blood, either unsorted or a sorted T cell fraction (not recorded which). The receptors here all came from a male donor with ankylosing spondylitis or in good health (not recorded which).

The chain joins TRBV7-9 to TRBJ1-1; a possible D gene is TRBD1 (5 bases). This CDR3 is built from 17 residues. The V end was cut by 2 bases, the J end by 2 bases, with 18 bases between. CDR1 is SEHNR and CDR2 is FQNEAQ in the germline V gene (reference sequence). This chain's CDR3 is CASSLRPTGGGNTEAFF. For the CDR3, the DNA is TGTGCCAGCAGCTTAAGGCCTACGGGGGGGGGAAACACTGAAGCTTTCTTT.

This clonotype was seen ten or more times. This rearrangement joins TRBV18 to TRBJ2-2; D may correspond to TRBD1 or TRBD2 (5 bases each). This CDR3 spans 15 amino acids. Germline V gene sequence: CDR1 KGHSH, CDR2 LQKENI. V was pared by 6 bases and J by 7 bases, with 18 bases between. This chain's CDR3 is CASSIQEPGGGELFF. CDR3 DNA sequence: TGTGCCAGCTCCATACAGGAGCCTGGAGGCGGGGAGCTGTTTTTT.

This clonotype was picked up many times. The chain joins TRBV27 to TRBJ2-1; D may be TRBD1 or TRBD2 (5 bases each). Germline V gene sequence: CDR1 MNHEY, CDR2 SMNVEV (reference sequence). Between the trimmed V and J ends, which lost 3 bases and 5 bases, there was a span of 14 bases. The CDR3 sequence is 15 residues long. This CDR3 reads CASSFMGPRDNEQFF. The CDR3 coding sequence is TGTGCCAGCAGTTTTATGGGACCGCGGGACAATGAGCAGTTCTTC.

The sample holds many counts of this clonotype. This sequence joins TRBV20-1 and TRBJ2-2; no clear D gene. CDR3 size: 12 residues. The germline V and J ends were trimmed by 6 bases and 0 bases, with 5 bases remaining between them. CDR1 is DFQATT, CDR2 SNEGSKA, per germline (reference sequence). CDR3 in amino acids: CSAFTNTGELFF. The CDR3 nucleotides read TGCAGTGCCTTTACGAACACCGGGGAGCTGTTTTTT.

Many counts were recorded for this clonotype. The gene calls are TRBV12-3 or TRBV12-4 and TRBJ2-7; TRBD2 agrees at 10 bases. V gave up 5 bases and J gave up 5 bases; unmatched junction bases: 9. CDR3 length: 15 amino acids. CDR3 sequence reads: CASSLSGGGANEQYF. The CDR3 DNA reads TGTGCCAGCAGTCTCAGCGGGGGGGGAGCCAACGAGCAGTACTTC.

This clonotype was found many times. V is TRBV5-1 and J is TRBJ1-2, with 7 bases matching TRBD1. CDR1 is SGHRS and CDR2 is YFSETQ in the germline V gene. The trim removed 4 bases at V and 5 bases at J, leaving 11 bases unmatched. The CDR3 totals 15 residues. CDR3 region: CASSPQGPLGYGYTF. The CDR3 bases are TGCGCCAGCAGCCCACAGGGGCCCTTGGGATATGGCTACACCTTC.

The chain has TRBV10-2 and TRBJ1-6; 10 nucleotides match TRBD1. This CDR3 is built from 16 residues. J lost 4 bases, V lost 7 bases, and 7 bases had no gene match. CDR1 and CDR2 (germline): WSHSY, SAAADI. CDR3 sequence: CASNNGTGDYNSPLHF. The CDR3 nucleotides are TGCGCCAGCAATAACGGGACAGGGGATTATAATTCACCCCTCCACTTT.

This chain uses TRBV3-1 with TRBJ2-5, with D uncertain. The CDR3 runs to 11 residues. Germline assignment: CDR1 LGHDT and CDR2 YNNKEL (reference sequence). CDR3: CAGWSSETQYF. The CDR3 region has the DNA TGTGCTGGCTGGAGCTCAGAGACCCAGTACTTC.

This sequence joins TRBV7-9 and TRBJ2-7, with D perhaps matching TRBD1 or TRBD2 (5 bases each). There are 16 residues in the CDR3. Germline V gene sequence: CDR1 SEHNR, CDR2 FQNEAQ (reference sequence). V dropped 5 bases and J dropped 2 bases, with 19 bases sitting between them. In DNA form, the CDR3 reads TGTGCCAGCAGCCCGAGAGAGGGACCGATGACCTACGAGCAGTACTTC. It yields the protein CASSPREGPMTYEQYF.

In this sample, this clonotype turned up many times. The chain carries TRBV7-9 and TRBJ1-1, with 10 bases identical to TRBD1. The germline CDR1 and CDR2 sequences are SEHNR and FQNEAQ (reference sequence). Trimming cost V 6 bases and J 11 bases; bases outside gene matches: 12. The CDR3 is made up of 14 amino acids. The CDR3 nucleotides are TGTGCCAGCAGTTCGGGACAGGGGATTTTGATGGCTTTCTTT. Encoded protein: CASSSGQGILMAFF.

The chain has TRBV19 and TRBJ1-4; perhaps TRBD1 as D (5 bases). V was pared by 3 bases and J by 8 bases, with 13 bases between. CDR3 length: 14 amino acids. Germline V gene sequence: CDR1 LNHDA, CDR2 SQIVND (reference sequence). As DNA, the CDR3 is TGTGCCAGTAGTATGGGCCAGGGAAAAGAAAAACTGTTTTTT. Amino acids: CASSMGQGKEKLFF.